The clone carrying this T cell receptor (beta chain) has a handful of counts. TCRdb's table, derived via immunoSEQ multiplex PCR, lists solely in-frame clones and lacks some. There are some 640,000 clones in the sample; roughly 86% occur only once, and 0.0094% lies in the top ten. The CDR3 is 14 amino acids. Germline V gives CDR1 SEHNR, CDR2 FQNEAQ (reference sequence). Trimming shortened V by 6 bases and J by 0 bases, and 9 bases separated the two germline ends. The data derive from a study of shared T cell receptors in the human thymus. These records were also assigned to another study, of human thymus T cells. That study reports: Resections obtained during corrective heart surgery supplied the thymus tissue. Thymic repertoires of unrelated individuals were reported in related research to overlap highly.

This sequence joins TRBV7-9 and TRBJ1-3, with D possibly matching TRBD1 (5 bases). Sequencing input: thymocytes. The sequence came from a boy under two years old with a congenital heart defect. The CDR3 loop reads CASRDSNSGNTIYF. DNA of the CDR3: TGTGCCAGCAGAGACAGTAACTCTGGAAACACCATATATTTT.